These 29 T cell receptor beta chains came from one sample sequenced in a study of T cell responses to AZD1222 COVID-19 vaccine. Data came from immunoSEQ multiplex PCR; TCRdb stores just in-frame clones and leaves some out. The data hold just under 75,000 clones, with roughly 80% observed a single time. Source: peripheral blood, taken 28 days after the second AZD1222 dose. These receptors were collected from an adult who received the AZD1222 COVID-19 vaccine.

The chain joins TRBV7-9 to TRBJ2-3, with D possibly called TRBD1 or TRBD2 (6 bases each). The CDR3 is 16 amino acids. Trimming removed 2 bases at V and 5 bases at J, with 17 bases between. Germline V lookup: CDR1 SEHNR, CDR2 FQNEAQ (reference sequence). CDR3 sequence: CASSLYGGAVGDTQYF. DNA of the CDR3: TGTGCCAGCAGCTTATACGGGGGCGCGGTGGGAGATACGCAGTATTTT.

This clone was seen a single time. V usage is TRBV4-1 and J usage is TRBJ2-5; TRBD2 agrees at 7 bases. The CDR3 runs to 14 residues. Germline V gene sequence: CDR1 MGHRA, CDR2 YSYEKL. Trimming took 6 bases from V and 0 from J; bases not matched to a gene: 4. The CDR3 protein is CASSLTSDQETQYF. CDR3 DNA sequence: TGCGCCAGCAGTCTTACTAGCGACCAAGAGACCCAGTACTTC.

This chain joins TRBV30 and TRBJ1-2, with D unresolved. From germline, CDR1 is GTSNPN and CDR2 SVGIG (reference sequence). CDR3 size: 12 residues. Deletions cut 0 bases from V and 5 bases from J, with 7 bases between. The CDR3 region has the DNA TGTGCCTGGAGTGTACTCTCTTATGGCTACACCTTC. This sequence encodes CAWSVLSYGYTF.

The rearrangement uses TRBV4-3 and TRBJ2-7; D ambiguous. Per the germline V gene, CDR1 is LGHNA and CDR2 is YSLEER. V shed 0 bases and J shed 4 bases, with 10 bases lying between them. This CDR3 contains 14 residues. The CDR3 nucleotides are TGCGCCAGCAGCCAAGATCTGCTCCGTTACGAGCAGTACTTC. Encoded protein: CASSQDLLRYEQYF.

This sequence joins TRBV7-2 and TRBJ1-1; no firm D call. Germline CDR1 SGHTA, CDR2 FQGNSA. Trimming left V 5 bases short and J 3 bases short, with 10 bases between. CDR3 length: 13 amino acids. DNA for the CDR3: TGTGCCAGCAGCCCCCAGAGCGACACTGAAGCTTTCTTT. Protein sequence: CASSPQSDTEAFF.

V gene TRBV6-9 combines with J gene TRBJ2-7, with 11 bases lining up with TRBD2. The germline CDR1 and CDR2 sequences are MNHGY and SVAAGI. This CDR3 contains 16 residues. V lost 2 bases and J lost 4; bases outside the gene matches: 7. CDR3 nucleotides: TGTGCCAGCAGTTATGAGTTTGGGACTAGCGGATACGAGCAGTACTTC. As protein: CASSYEFGTSGYEQYF.

The gene calls are TRBV27 and TRBJ2-1; perhaps D is TRBD1 or TRBD2 (7 bases each). Germline V gene lookup returns CDR1 MNHEY and CDR2 SMNVEV (reference sequence). Trimming left V 2 bases short and J 12 bases short, with 20 bases between. This CDR3 contains 15 residues. CDR3 in amino acids: CASSLGQGGGARQFF. CDR3 nucleotides: TGTGCCAGCAGTTTAGGGCAGGGGGGGGGTGCGCGGCAGTTCTTC.

The chain uses TRBV7-9 and TRBJ1-4; 7 bases map to TRBD1. Trimming removed 5 bases from V and 7 bases from J; junction bases left unmatched: 10. CDR3 length: 15 residues. Germline V gene data show CDR1 as SEHNR and CDR2 as FQNEAQ (reference sequence). This CDR3 is CASSTDREVVEKLFF. CDR3 in DNA: TGTGCCAGCAGCACCGACAGGGAGGTTGTTGAAAAACTGTTTTTT. The whole variable domain, remainder taken from reference TRBV7-9 and TRBJ1-4, is DTGVSQNPRHKITKRGQNVTFRCDPISEHNRLYWYRQTLGQGPEFLTYFQNEAQLEKSRLLSDRFSAERPKGSFSTLEIQRTEQGDSAMYLCASSTDREVVEKLFFGSGTQLSVL.

V and J are TRBV4-3 and TRBJ1-1, with D uncertain. Germline assignment: CDR1 LGHNA and CDR2 YSLEER. The V end lost 0 bases, the J end lost 1 base, and 15 bases lay between the germline ends. The CDR3 is made up of 17 amino acids. CDR3 sequence: CASSQDPHSYRNTEAFF. The CDR3 nucleotides are TGCGCCAGCAGCCAAGATCCGCACAGCTACCGGAACACTGAAGCTTTCTTT.

The chain carries TRBV6-5 and TRBJ1-5, with no clear D. The CDR3 runs 14 residues. Germline CDR1 reads MNHEY; CDR2 reads SVGAGI. V shed 5 bases and J shed 3 bases, with 11 bases lying between them. CDR3 nucleotide sequence: TGTGCCAGCAGTCGGGCCTCATACAATCAGCCCCAGCATTTT. Its protein is CASSRASYNQPQHF.

This clone was counted a single time. The V call is TRBV5-5, the J call TRBJ1-1, with unresolved D. CDR1 and CDR2 from the germline V gene are SGHKS and YYEKEE (reference sequence). This CDR3 region has 14 residues. The V gene lost 3 bases and the J gene lost 4 bases, with 13 bases spanning the gap. CDR3 sequence: CASSSPPQSTEAFF. The CDR3 DNA reads as TGTGCCAGCAGCTCCCCGCCACAAAGCACTGAAGCTTTCTTT.

The V call is TRBV4-1, the J call TRBJ2-3, with a tentative D call TRBD1 (6 bases). Germline CDR1 is MGHRA and CDR2 is YSYEKL. V was clipped by 1 base and J by 5 bases, with 10 bases between them. The CDR3 covers 14 residues. CDR3 in DNA: TGCGCCAGCAGCCAAGGTCCAGGGGTAGATACGCAGTATTTT. Residues: CASSQGPGVDTQYF.

The V call is TRBV10-3, the J call TRBJ2-7; 11 nucleotides match TRBD2. Trimming removed 6 bases from V and 3 bases from J; junction bases left unmatched: 1. The CDR3 extends over 13 amino acids. Germline V gene lookup returns CDR1 ENHRY and CDR2 SYGVKD. The CDR3, as DNA: TGTGCCATCAGCGGGACTAGCGGCTACGAGCAGTACTTC. This encodes CAISGTSGYEQYF.

The rearrangement uses TRBV19 and TRBJ2-7, with TRBD1 matching over 7 bases. This CDR3 spans 13 amino acids. Germline values: CDR1 LNHDA, CDR2 SQIVND (reference sequence). V shed 3 bases, J shed 2 bases, and the junction held 1 base outside the gene matches. The CDR3 bases are TGTGCCAGTAGTATCGGACAGGCCTACGAGCAGTACTTC. Its protein is CASSIGQAYEQYF. Full variable domain (rest looked up from reference TRBV19 and TRBJ2-7): DGGITQSPKYLFRKEGQNVTLSCEQNLNHDAMYWYRQDPGQGLRLIYYSQIVNDFQKGDIAEGYSVSREKKESFPLTVTSAQKNPTAFYLCASSIGQAYEQYFGPGTRLTVT.

The J gene is TRBJ1-5, the V gene TRBV6-1; no firm D call. The CDR3 covers 13 residues. V lost 2 bases, J lost 5 bases, and 7 bases lay in between. CDR1 and CDR2 (germline): MNHNS, SASEGT. The chain's CDR3 is CASSESVHQPQHF. The DNA of the CDR3 is TGTGCCAGCAGTGAATCCGTGCATCAGCCCCAGCATTTT.

V gene TRBV5-5 combines with J gene TRBJ2-5; weak D call: TRBD1 (5 bases). The CDR3 is 13 residues long. Germline values: CDR1 SGHKS, CDR2 YYEKEE (reference sequence). Trimming took off 2 bases at V and 1 base at J, with 6 bases between the two ends. CDR3 protein: CASSFQGQETQYF. In DNA, the CDR3 is TGTGCCAGCAGCTTCCAGGGCCAAGAGACCCAGTACTTC. Together with reference TRBV5-5 and TRBJ2-5, the CDR3 gives the full variable domain: DAGVTQSPTHLIKTRGQQVTLRCSPISGHKSVSWYQQVLGQGPQFIFQYYEKEERGRGNFPDRFSARQFPNYSSELNVNALLLGDSALYLCASSFQGQETQYFGPGTRLLVL.

The genes are TRBV7-8 and TRBJ2-7; 10 bases match TRBD2. V trimming: 6 bases; J trimming: 5 bases; junction bases outside the gene matches: 10. The germline V gene encodes CDR1 SGHVS and CDR2 FQNEAQ. CDR3 length: 15 amino acids. The CDR3 protein is CASSQLLAGKNEQYF. CDR3 DNA: TGTGCCAGCAGTCAATTACTAGCGGGAAAAAACGAGCAGTACTTC.

The chain recombines TRBV3-1 (or the pseudogene TRBV3-2) with TRBJ1-2; possible D gene TRBD1, 6 bases. Per germline, CDR1 LGHDT and CDR2 YNNKEL (reference sequence). Trimming left V 2 bases short and J 4 bases short, with 11 bases between. The CDR3 covers 14 residues. The DNA of the CDR3 is TGTGCCAGCAGCCAATTATGGGGGCCCTATGGCTACACCTTC. It is translated as CASSQLWGPYGYTF.

This chain links TRBV19 with TRBJ1-1, with no clear D. V gave up 5 bases and J gave up 1 base, with 11 bases separating them. CDR3 length equals 14 residues. The germline V gene has CDR1 LNHDA and CDR2 SQIVND (reference sequence). The CDR3 is CASSPPRENTEAFF. CDR3 sequence (DNA): TGTGCCAGTAGTCCCCCCAGAGAGAACACTGAAGCTTTCTTT.

This chain uses TRBV6-5 with TRBJ2-5, with 10 bases matching TRBD1. Germline CDR1 MNHEY, CDR2 SVGAGI. J lost 4 bases, V lost 5 bases, and 7 bases had no gene match. CDR3 length equals 15 residues. This CDR3 reads CASSLGQGVSETQYF. Here the CDR3 DNA reads TGTGCCAGCAGTCTAGGACAGGGGGTTTCAGAGACCCAGTACTTC.

V and J are TRBV28 and TRBJ1-6; no clear D. This CDR3 comprises 14 residues. The V and J ends lost 6 bases and 8 bases respectively, with 14 bases between them. CDR1 is MDHEN and CDR2 is SYDVKM in the germline V gene. The CDR3 DNA reads TGTGCCAGCAGCCCGGTACCAGATTATTCACCCCTCCACTTT. It is translated as CASSPVPDYSPLHF.

This clone was seen only once. The genes are TRBV6-2 or TRBV6-3 and TRBJ2-7; D call uncertain. The V gene's germline CDR1 is MNHEY and CDR2 SVGEGT. V dropped 0 bases and J dropped 3 bases, with 9 bases sitting between them. CDR3 length equals 14 residues. This CDR3 is CASSYSAEFYEQYF. DNA for the CDR3: TGTGCCAGCAGTTACTCGGCGGAATTCTACGAGCAGTACTTC.

Here the CDR3 reads CASSLDGGPQHF. As DNA, the CDR3 is TGCGCCAGCAGCTTGGACGGAGGGCCCCAGCATTTT. The chain links TRBV5-1 to TRBJ1-5; no clear D. There are 12 residues in the CDR3. The V end was cut by 0 bases, the J end by 9 bases, with 7 bases between. The V gene's germline CDR1 is SGHRS and CDR2 YFSETQ.

This clone was observed a few times. The CDR3 coding sequence is TGTGCCAGTAGTCCATCACGTAGTAGTGGAAGCACTGAAGCTTTCTTT. Amino acids: CASSPSRSSGSTEAFF. V gene TRBV19 combines with J gene TRBJ1-1; D gene ambiguous. This CDR3 is built from 16 residues. The germline V gene encodes CDR1 LNHDA and CDR2 SQIVND (reference sequence). Trimming left V 5 bases short and J 4 bases short, with 20 bases between. The complete variable domain, with remaining parts taken from reference TRBV19 and TRBJ1-1, reads DGGITQSPKYLFRKEGQNVTLSCEQNLNHDAMYWYRQDPGQGLRLIYYSQIVNDFQKGDIAEGYSVSREKKESFPLTVTSAQKNPTAFYLCASSPSRSSGSTEAFFGQGTRLTVV.

The chain's CDR3 is CASSYGRGHTEAFF. CDR3 nucleotides: TGTGCCAGCAGTTACGGCAGGGGCCACACTGAAGCTTTCTTT. The chain uses TRBV6-5 and TRBJ1-1, with D possibly TRBD1 on 6 matching bases. Germline CDR1 MNHEY, CDR2 SVGAGI. The CDR3 runs to 14 residues. V lost 2 bases to trimming and J lost 3 bases, with 10 bases between them.

The chain joins TRBV7-9 to TRBJ1-2; 8 bases match TRBD1. Germline-derived CDR1 and CDR2 are SEHNR and FQNEAQ (reference sequence). V trimming: 5 bases; J trimming: 4 bases; junction bases outside the gene matches: 3. The CDR3 totals 13 residues. CDR3 region: CASSPDRAYGYTF. The CDR3 nucleotides are TGTGCCAGCAGCCCGGACAGGGCCTATGGCTACACCTTC.

This chain connects TRBV19 to TRBJ2-1, with D maybe TRBD2 (5 bases). This CDR3 has 17 amino acids. V lost 0 bases and J lost 1, with 13 bases in between. The V gene's germline CDR1 is LNHDA and CDR2 SQIVND (reference sequence). CDR3 residues: CASSIETGGWSYNEQFF. CDR3 coding DNA: TGTGCCAGTAGTATAGAAACCGGCGGGTGGTCCTACAATGAGCAGTTCTTC.

V gene TRBV6-1 combines with J gene TRBJ2-3, with TRBD1 matching 10 bases. Germline CDR1 MNHNS, CDR2 SASEGT. The J segment lost 6 bases and the V segment lost 4 bases, leaving 10 bases of the junction unmatched. There are 16 residues in the CDR3. The CDR3 DNA follows: TGTGCCAGCAGTGGATGGACAGGGGGTATTCGGGATACGCAGTATTTT. This translates into CASSGWTGGIRDTQYF.

The rearrangement uses TRBV7-2 and TRBJ1-6, with D perhaps TRBD1 (5 bases). V was trimmed by 0 bases and J by 9 bases, leaving 9 bases between them. The CDR3 sequence is 14 residues long. CDR1 is SGHTA and CDR2 is FQGNSA in the germline V gene. The CDR3 sequence: CASSLARGSSPLHF. Here the CDR3 DNA reads TGTGCCAGCAGCTTAGCGCGGGGGAGTTCACCCCTCCACTTT.